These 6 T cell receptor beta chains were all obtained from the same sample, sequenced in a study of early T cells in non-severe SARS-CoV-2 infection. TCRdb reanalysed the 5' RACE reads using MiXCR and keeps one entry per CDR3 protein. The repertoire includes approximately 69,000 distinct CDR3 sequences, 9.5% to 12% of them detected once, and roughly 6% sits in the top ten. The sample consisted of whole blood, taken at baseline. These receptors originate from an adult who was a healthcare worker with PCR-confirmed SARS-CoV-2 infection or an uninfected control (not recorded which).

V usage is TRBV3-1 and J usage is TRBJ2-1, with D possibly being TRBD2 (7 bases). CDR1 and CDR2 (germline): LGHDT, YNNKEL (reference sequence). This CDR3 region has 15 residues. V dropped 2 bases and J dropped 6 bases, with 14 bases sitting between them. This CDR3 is CASSQLRGPRNEQFF. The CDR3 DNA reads TGTGCCAGCAGCCAATTGCGGGGGCCGCGCAATGAGCAGTTCTTC.

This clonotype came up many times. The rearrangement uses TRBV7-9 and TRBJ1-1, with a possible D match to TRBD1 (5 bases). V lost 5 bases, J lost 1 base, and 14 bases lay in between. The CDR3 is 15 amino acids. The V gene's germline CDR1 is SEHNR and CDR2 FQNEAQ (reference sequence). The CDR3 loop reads CASSHGGQGNTEAFF. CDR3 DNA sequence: TGTGCCAGCAGCCACGGCGGGCAGGGGAACACTGAAGCTTTCTTT.

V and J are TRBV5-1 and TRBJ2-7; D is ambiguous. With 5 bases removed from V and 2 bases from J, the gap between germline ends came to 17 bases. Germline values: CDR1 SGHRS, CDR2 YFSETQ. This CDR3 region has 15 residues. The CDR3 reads CASRPSPESTYEQYF. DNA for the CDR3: TGCGCCAGCAGGCCCTCTCCAGAGAGTACCTACGAGCAGTACTTC.

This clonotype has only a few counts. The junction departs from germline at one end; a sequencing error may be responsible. This CDR3 reads CASSSPGPQETQYF. CDR3 in DNA: TGTGCTAGCAGCTCCCCGGGACCCCAAGAGACCCAGTACTTC. The rearrangement uses TRBV7-7 and TRBJ2-5; D possibly matches TRBD1 or TRBD2 (5 bases each). The germline V gene has CDR1 SSHAT and CDR2 FNYEAQ (reference sequence). This CDR3 is built from 14 residues.

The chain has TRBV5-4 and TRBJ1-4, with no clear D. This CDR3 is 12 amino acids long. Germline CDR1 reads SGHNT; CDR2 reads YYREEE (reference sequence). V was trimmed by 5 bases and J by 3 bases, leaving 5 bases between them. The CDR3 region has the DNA TGTGCCAGCAGGGGTGCTAATGAAAAACTGTTTTTT. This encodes CASRGANEKLFF.

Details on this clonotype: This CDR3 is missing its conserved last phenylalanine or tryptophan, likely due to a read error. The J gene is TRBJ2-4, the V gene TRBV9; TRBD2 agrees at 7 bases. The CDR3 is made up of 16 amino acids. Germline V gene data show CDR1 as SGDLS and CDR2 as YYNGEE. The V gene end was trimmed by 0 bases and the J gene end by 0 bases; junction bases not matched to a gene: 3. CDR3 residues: CASSVAAGLAKNIQYS. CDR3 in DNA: TGTGCCAGCAGCGTAGCAGCGGGGCTAGCCAAAAACATTCAGTACTCC.